This is a list of T cell receptor beta chains from one sample in a study of T cells in tumors after PD-1 blockade. Libraries were prepared by immunoSEQ multiplex PCR; TCRdb keeps only in-frame clonotypes and omits some of them. Among approximately 50,000 clones listed, more than 60% were seen once. Sample: PBMCs, taken before anti-PD-1 therapy. Every receptor here comes from a human donor with advanced basal cell or squamous cell carcinoma (not recorded which). Both conserved end residues are part of each CDR3. A D gene is named only where the DNA matches it firmly. For some rows the clone size is stated as once, few or many, or as a class when expanded; others skip it.

v_gene: TRBV23-1
d_gene: .
j_gene: TRBJ2-3
abundance: .
CDR3nt: TGCGCCAGCAGTCTTACTGCGGTAGGGCAAAGCCGCACAGATACGCAGTATTTT
CDR3aa: CASSLTAVGQSRTDTQYF

v_gene: TRBV5-4
d_gene: TRBD2
j_gene: TRBJ2-3
abundance: .
CDR3nt: TGTGCCAGCAGCCCTAGCGGGCAGTCTTTCACAGATACGCAGTATTTT
CDR3aa: CASSPSGQSFTDTQYF

v_gene: TRBV5-1
d_gene: .
j_gene: TRBJ1-6
abundance: .
CDR3nt: TGCGCCAGCAGCCCGGAGGTCGGAATAGAAGTTTCACCCCTCCACTTT
CDR3aa: CASSPEVGIEVSPLHF

v_gene: TRBV24-1
d_gene: .
j_gene: TRBJ2-3
abundance: .
CDR3nt: TGTGCCACCAGTTCGCCAGGGGTCTACACAGATACGCAGTATTTT
CDR3aa: CATSSPGVYTDTQYF

v_gene: TRBV5-1
d_gene: TRBD2
j_gene: TRBJ2-3
abundance: .
CDR3nt: TGCGCCAGCAGCCCTCAGGGACTAGCGGTCACAGATACGCAGTATTTT
CDR3aa: CASSPQGLAVTDTQYF

v_gene: TRBV6-5
d_gene: .
j_gene: TRBJ1-1
abundance: .
CDR3nt: TGTGCCAGCAGTTACGGCAGGGCTGACACTGAAGCTTTCTTT
CDR3aa: CASSYGRADTEAFF

v_gene: TRBV4-2
d_gene: .
j_gene: TRBJ1-4
abundance: .
CDR3nt: TGTGCCAGCAGCCAAGAAGTCGGTGAAAAACTGTTTTTT
CDR3aa: CASSQEVGEKLFF

v_gene: TRBV5-1
d_gene: TRBD1
j_gene: TRBJ2-3
abundance: .
CDR3nt: TGCGCCAGCGGTCACTGGGACAGGGAAACAGATACGCAGTATTTT
CDR3aa: CASGHWDRETDTQYF

v_gene: TRBV2
d_gene: .
j_gene: TRBJ2-1
abundance: .
CDR3nt: TGTGCCAGCAGCTACGGGACCTCGCGCTACAATGAGCAGTTCTTC
CDR3aa: CASSYGTSRYNEQFF

v_gene: TRBV6-5
d_gene: TRBD1
j_gene: TRBJ2-7
abundance: .
CDR3nt: TGTGCCAGCAGACAAACCGGGACAGGGGGCCACGAGCAGTACTTC
CDR3aa: CASRQTGTGGHEQYF

v_gene: TRBV2
d_gene: TRBD2
j_gene: TRBJ2-5
abundance: once
CDR3nt: TGTGCCAGCAGTGTCCGGGAGGGGTGGGGTCAGACCCAGTACTTC
CDR3aa: CASSVREGWGQTQYF

v_gene: TRBV5-6
d_gene: .
j_gene: TRBJ2-7
abundance: many
CDR3nt: TGTGCCAGCAGCTTGGCCGCTCGTCGGGATGGCTACGAGCAGTACTTC
CDR3aa: CASSLAARRDGYEQYF

v_gene: TRBV7-9
d_gene: .
j_gene: TRBJ1-2
abundance: .
CDR3nt: TGTGCCACCCCCGGGTTTAGTGGCTACACCTTC
CDR3aa: CATPGFSGYTF

v_gene: TRBV7-2
d_gene: .
j_gene: TRBJ2-1
abundance: once
CDR3nt: TGTGCCAGCAGCTTTCTAACACGGGGTCGATATGAGCAGTTCTTC
CDR3aa: CASSFLTRGRYEQFF

v_gene: TRBV2
d_gene: .
j_gene: TRBJ1-1
abundance: .
CDR3nt: TGTGCCAGCAGTGAAGTGGACAGGAACACTGAAGCTTTCTTT
CDR3aa: CASSEVDRNTEAFF

v_gene: TRBV24-1
d_gene: .
j_gene: TRBJ1-5
abundance: .
CDR3nt: TGTGCCACCAGTGATTGGTCGACCCCTAGGCCCCAGCATTTT
CDR3aa: CATSDWSTPRPQHF

v_gene: TRBV21-1
d_gene: .
j_gene: TRBJ2-7
abundance: .
CDR3nt: TGTGCCAGCAGCGAAACAGGGGGCAAATCCTACGAGCAGTACTTC
CDR3aa: CASSETGGKSYEQYF

v_gene: TRBV5-1
d_gene: .
j_gene: TRBJ1-4
abundance: few
CDR3nt: TGCGCCAGCAGCTTGGGGCGGCAGGCGTCATTTGAAAAACTGTTTTTT
CDR3aa: CASSLGRQASFEKLFF

v_gene: TRBV6-5
d_gene: .
j_gene: TRBJ1-6
abundance: once
CDR3nt: TGTGCCAGCAGTTCTCTGATGGAGCGGCGCTCACCCCTCCACTTT
CDR3aa: CASSSLMERRSPLHF

v_gene: TRBV27
d_gene: .
j_gene: TRBJ2-7
abundance: .
CDR3nt: TGTGCCAGCAGTTTATTCAGGGGCGAGCAGTACTTC
CDR3aa: CASSLFRGEQYF

v_gene: TRBV10-1
d_gene: TRBD2
j_gene: TRBJ2-3
abundance: .
CDR3nt: TGCGCCAGCACCATACTAGCGGGGAAGGGAGATACGCAGTATTTT
CDR3aa: CASTILAGKGDTQYF

v_gene: TRBV27
d_gene: .
j_gene: TRBJ2-1
abundance: .
CDR3nt: TGTGCCAGCAGTCCTACAGGGTACAATGAGCAGTTCTTC
CDR3aa: CASSPTGYNEQFF

v_gene: TRBV7-8
d_gene: .
j_gene: TRBJ2-3
abundance: .
CDR3nt: TGTGCCAGCAGCATCACCCTTGTCAGGGGCCACACAGATACGCAGTATTTT
CDR3aa: CASSITLVRGHTDTQYF

v_gene: TRBV21-1
d_gene: .
j_gene: TRBJ2-3
abundance: .
CDR3nt: TGTGCCAGCAGTCCACCGGAATCCACAGATACGCAGTATTTT
CDR3aa: CASSPPESTDTQYF

v_gene: TRBV6-5
d_gene: TRBD1
j_gene: TRBJ1-1
abundance: few
CDR3nt: TGTGCCAGCAGAGTTAGACAGGGTAACACTGAAGCTTTCTTT
CDR3aa: CASRVRQGNTEAFF

v_gene: TRBV5-1
d_gene: TRBD1
j_gene: TRBJ1-1
abundance: once
CDR3nt: TGCGCCAGCAGCTCAAAACAGGGGGCTCAGGGCACTGAAGCTTTCTTT
CDR3aa: CASSSKQGAQGTEAFF

v_gene: TRBV5-1
d_gene: .
j_gene: TRBJ2-1
abundance: .
CDR3nt: TGCGCCAGCAGCTTGTCAATAGCGGAGTACAATGAGCAGTTCTTC
CDR3aa: CASSLSIAEYNEQFF

v_gene: TRBV5-1
d_gene: .
j_gene: TRBJ2-7
abundance: once
CDR3nt: TGCGCCAGCAGCTCTTCACAGAGCCTCTCCTACGAGCAGTACTTC
CDR3aa: CASSSSQSLSYEQYF

v_gene: TRBV5-5
d_gene: .
j_gene: TRBJ2-7
abundance: .
CDR3nt: TGTGCCAGCAGCTTGGGGGTCGGGACCCCGGGTGAGCAGTACTTC
CDR3aa: CASSLGVGTPGEQYF

v_gene: TRBV5-1
d_gene: .
j_gene: TRBJ1-5
abundance: .
CDR3nt: TGCGCCAGCAGCTTGGACGGCGGGGGCAATCAGCCCCAGCATTTT
CDR3aa: CASSLDGGGNQPQHF

v_gene: TRBV19
d_gene: TRBD1
j_gene: TRBJ1-5
abundance: .
CDR3nt: TGTGCCAGTAGTAGACAGGGGCGCAATCAGCCCCAGCATTTT
CDR3aa: CASSRQGRNQPQHF

v_gene: TRBV4-2
d_gene: .
j_gene: TRBJ1-1
abundance: .
CDR3nt: TGTGCCAGCAGCCAAGTGAGGAGGTTTGAGAACACTGAAGCTTTCTTT
CDR3aa: CASSQVRRFENTEAFF

v_gene: TRBV5-1
d_gene: .
j_gene: TRBJ1-2
abundance: .
CDR3nt: TGCGCCAGCAGCCCGAATCAGTATGGCTACACCTTC
CDR3aa: CASSPNQYGYTF

v_gene: TRBV6-5
d_gene: .
j_gene: TRBJ2-7
abundance: .
CDR3nt: TGTGCCAGCAGTTACACGAAACGGGACGGAGCCTACGAGCAGTACTTC
CDR3aa: CASSYTKRDGAYEQYF

v_gene: TRBV7-3
d_gene: TRBD2
j_gene: TRBJ2-1
abundance: .
CDR3nt: TGTGCCAGCAGCCTCACTAGCGGGGGGGCGCATGAGCAGTTCTTC
CDR3aa: CASSLTSGGAHEQFF

v_gene: TRBV7-2
d_gene: .
j_gene: TRBJ2-5
abundance: .
CDR3nt: TGTGCCAGCAGAAACCGCCCAGGGTTGCAAGAGACCCAGTACTTC
CDR3aa: CASRNRPGLQETQYF

v_gene: TRBV7-2
d_gene: .
j_gene: TRBJ2-1
abundance: .
CDR3nt: TGTGCCAGCAGCTTATGGAGACATCTCTCTTCCTACAATGAGCAGTTCTTC
CDR3aa: CASSLWRHLSSYNEQFF

v_gene: TRBV2
d_gene: TRBD2
j_gene: TRBJ2-1
abundance: .
CDR3nt: TGTGCCAGCAGCCGCGCTAGCGGGGGGGCCGATGAGCAGTTCTTC
CDR3aa: CASSRASGGADEQFF

v_gene: TRBV2
d_gene: .
j_gene: TRBJ1-1
abundance: .
CDR3nt: TGTGCCAGCAGGGGACCGACAACAGCACCGAACACTGAAGCTTTCTTT
CDR3aa: CASRGPTTAPNTEAFF

v_gene: TRBV6-5
d_gene: TRBD2
j_gene: TRBJ2-7
abundance: .
CDR3nt: TGTGCCAGCAGCCTCTCTGGCGGGGGATCCTACGAGCAGTACTTC
CDR3aa: CASSLSGGGSYEQYF

v_gene: TRBV19
d_gene: TRBD1
j_gene: TRBJ1-1
abundance: once
CDR3nt: TGTGCCAGTAGTAGAGGGGGCTGGAACACTGAAGCTTTCTTT
CDR3aa: CASSRGGWNTEAFF

v_gene: TRBV27
d_gene: TRBD2
j_gene: TRBJ2-7
abundance: few
CDR3nt: TGTGCCAGCAGGGAAGGCGGGGGGTACTCCTACGAGCAGTACTTC
CDR3aa: CASREGGGYSYEQYF

v_gene: TRBV5-8
d_gene: .
j_gene: TRBJ2-5
abundance: .
CDR3nt: TGTGCCAGCAGCTTGGTGGTGGTGGGAGGCTTAGAGGAGACCCAGTACTTC
CDR3aa: CASSLVVVGGLEETQYF

v_gene: TRBV2
d_gene: TRBD1
j_gene: TRBJ2-7
abundance: .
CDR3nt: TGTGCCAGCAGTACCTGGGGACAGGGCTACGAGCAGTACTTC
CDR3aa: CASSTWGQGYEQYF

v_gene: TRBV24-1
d_gene: .
j_gene: TRBJ2-2
abundance: .
CDR3nt: TGTGCCACCAGTGACTCATTCTATCACACCGGGGAGCTGTTTTTT
CDR3aa: CATSDSFYHTGELFF

v_gene: TRBV3-1/TRBV3-2
d_gene: .
j_gene: TRBJ2-2
abundance: once
CDR3nt: TGTGCCAGCAGCCAAGAGGGCGGGGCTAATCTGAGGACCGGGGAGCTGTTTTTT
CDR3aa: CASSQEGGANLRTGELFF

v_gene: TRBV5-5
d_gene: TRBD1
j_gene: TRBJ2-7
abundance: .
CDR3nt: TGTGCCAGCAGCTTACAGGGGGCAGGTTCTCGCTCCTACGAGCAGTACTTC
CDR3aa: CASSLQGAGSRSYEQYF

v_gene: TRBV19
d_gene: TRBD2
j_gene: TRBJ2-1
abundance: .
CDR3nt: TGTGCCAGTAGTGCCAAGCGGGAGCTTTTGGATGAGCAGTTCTTC
CDR3aa: CASSAKRELLDEQFF

v_gene: TRBV29-1
d_gene: .
j_gene: TRBJ1-1
abundance: .
CDR3nt: TGCAGCGTTGAGACAGTACCGCCTGAAGCTTTCTTT
CDR3aa: CSVETVPPEAFF

v_gene: TRBV28
d_gene: .
j_gene: TRBJ2-5
abundance: once
CDR3nt: TGTGCCAGCAGTTTCGAGGGATTGGGAGAGACCCAGTACTTC
CDR3aa: CASSFEGLGETQYF

v_gene: TRBV7-9
d_gene: .
j_gene: TRBJ2-2
abundance: .
CDR3nt: TGTGCCAGCAGCTTCTCCGTCCAGCGGAACACCGGGGAGCTGTTTTTT
CDR3aa: CASSFSVQRNTGELFF

v_gene: TRBV6-6
d_gene: .
j_gene: TRBJ1-2
abundance: .
CDR3nt: TGTGCCAGCACAGATCGGGGAGAAGTCCATGGCTACACCTTC
CDR3aa: CASTDRGEVHGYTF

v_gene: TRBV5-8
d_gene: TRBD1
j_gene: TRBJ2-5
abundance: .
CDR3nt: TGTGCCAGCAGCTCACGGACAGGGGGCATGGAGACCCAGTACTTC
CDR3aa: CASSSRTGGMETQYF

v_gene: TRBV4-2
d_gene: TRBD1
j_gene: TRBJ1-2
abundance: few
CDR3nt: TGTGCCAGCAGCCAAGTGACGGGGGCAGGGGGAATCTATGGCTACACCTTC
CDR3aa: CASSQVTGAGGIYGYTF

v_gene: TRBV7-9
d_gene: TRBD1
j_gene: TRBJ1-4
abundance: .
CDR3nt: TGTGCCAGCAGCTTAGAGACAGGGGGATTTAATGAAAAACTGTTTTTT
CDR3aa: CASSLETGGFNEKLFF